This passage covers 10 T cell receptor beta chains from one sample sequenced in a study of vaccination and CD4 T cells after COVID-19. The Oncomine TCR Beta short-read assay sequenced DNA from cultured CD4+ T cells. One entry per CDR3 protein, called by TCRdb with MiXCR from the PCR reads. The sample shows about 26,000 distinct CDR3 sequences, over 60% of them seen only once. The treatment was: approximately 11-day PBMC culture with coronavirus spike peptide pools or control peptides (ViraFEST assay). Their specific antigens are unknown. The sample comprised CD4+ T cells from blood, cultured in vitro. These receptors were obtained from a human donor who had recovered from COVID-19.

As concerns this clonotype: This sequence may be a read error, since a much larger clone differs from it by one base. CDR3 region: CASSSRRTANYGYTF. The CDR3 DNA sequence: TGTGCCAGCAGTTCACGGCGGACCGCGAACTATGGCTACACCTTC. This rearrangement joins TRBV27 to TRBJ1-2; D uncertain. The CDR3 covers 15 residues. V shed 4 bases and J shed 2 bases, with 14 bases lying between them. Germline CDR1 MNHEY, CDR2 SMNVEV (reference sequence).

The DNA of the CDR3 is TGTGCCAGCAGCCAAGGGGGGAACACTGAAGCTTTCTTT. The encoded protein is CASSQGGNTEAFF. This chain joins TRBV9 and TRBJ1-1, with D tentatively TRBD1 (6 bases). Germline V lookup: CDR1 SGDLS, CDR2 YYNGEE. Trimming cost V 4 bases and J 1 base, with 8 bases left between them. This CDR3 contains 13 residues.

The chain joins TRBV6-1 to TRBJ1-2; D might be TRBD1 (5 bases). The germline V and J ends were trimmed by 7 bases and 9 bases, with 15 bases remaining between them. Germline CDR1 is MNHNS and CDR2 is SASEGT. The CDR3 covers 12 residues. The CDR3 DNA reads TGTGCCAGCACCGTGGACAAGTATAGCTACACCTTC. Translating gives CASTVDKYSYTF.

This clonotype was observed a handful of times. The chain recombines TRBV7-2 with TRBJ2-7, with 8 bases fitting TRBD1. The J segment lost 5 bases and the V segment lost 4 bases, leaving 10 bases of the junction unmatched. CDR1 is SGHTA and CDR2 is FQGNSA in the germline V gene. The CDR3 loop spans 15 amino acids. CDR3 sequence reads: CASSYPQGAIHEQYF. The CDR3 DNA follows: TGTGCCAGCAGCTACCCCCAGGGGGCTATCCACGAGCAGTACTTC.

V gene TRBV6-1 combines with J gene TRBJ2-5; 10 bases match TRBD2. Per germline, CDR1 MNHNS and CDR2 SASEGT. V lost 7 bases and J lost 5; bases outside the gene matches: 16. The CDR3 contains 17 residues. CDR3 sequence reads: CASKAGLAESARETQYF. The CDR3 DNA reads TGTGCCAGCAAGGCAGGACTAGCGGAGTCCGCCCGGGAGACCCAGTACTTC.

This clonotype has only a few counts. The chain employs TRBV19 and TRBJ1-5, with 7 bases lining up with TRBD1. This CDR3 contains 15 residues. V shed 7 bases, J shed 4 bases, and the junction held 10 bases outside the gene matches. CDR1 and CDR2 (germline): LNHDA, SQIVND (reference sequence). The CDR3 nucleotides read TGTGCCAGTACGCAGAGGGGGCTGGGGAATCAGCCCCAGCATTTT. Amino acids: CASTQRGLGNQPQHF.

CDR3 sequence reads: CSAGRLAQPQHF. The CDR3 coding sequence is TGCAGTGCTGGGCGGTTGGCGCAGCCCCAGCATTTT. The chain joins TRBV20-1 to TRBJ1-5; D not certain. Germline loops: CDR1 DFQATT, CDR2 SNEGSKA (reference sequence). Trimming took 5 bases from V and 7 from J, leaving 12 bases between them. The CDR3 totals 12 residues.

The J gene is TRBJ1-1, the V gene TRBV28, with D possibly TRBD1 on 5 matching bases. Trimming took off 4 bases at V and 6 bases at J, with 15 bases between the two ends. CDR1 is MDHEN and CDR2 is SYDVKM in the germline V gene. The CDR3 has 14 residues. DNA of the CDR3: TGTGCCAGCAGTTCCCTCCCCGTGGGGGCTGAAGCTTTCTTT. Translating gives CASSSLPVGAEAFF.

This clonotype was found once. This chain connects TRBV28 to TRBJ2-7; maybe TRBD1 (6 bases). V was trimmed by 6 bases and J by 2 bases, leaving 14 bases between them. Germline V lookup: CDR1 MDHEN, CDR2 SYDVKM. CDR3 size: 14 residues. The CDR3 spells CASRTGVVPYEQYF. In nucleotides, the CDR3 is TGTGCCAGCAGGACAGGAGTCGTACCCTACGAGCAGTACTTC.

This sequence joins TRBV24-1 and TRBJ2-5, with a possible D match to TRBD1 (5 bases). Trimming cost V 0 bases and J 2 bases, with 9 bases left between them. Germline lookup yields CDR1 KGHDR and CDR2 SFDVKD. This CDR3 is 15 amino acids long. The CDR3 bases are TGTGCCACCAGTGATTTGGGGGCCAAGCAAGAGACCCAGTACTTC. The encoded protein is CATSDLGAKQETQYF.